This entry concerns a single T cell receptor beta chain. J was trimmed by 5 bases and V by 5 bases; bases with no gene match: 4. The CDR3 is 14 amino acids. Per germline, CDR1 MDHEN and CDR2 SYDVKM. A quantity of 0.5 to 1 ug RNA underwent reverse transcription using random hexamers. The immunoSEQ assay covered 54 Vbeta and 13 Jbeta segments for CDR3. One entry per CDR3 protein, called by TCRdb with MiXCR from the immunoSEQ multiplex PCR reads. The table records 50,000 or so distinct CDR3 sequences, 93% of them present only once. These data belong to a study of CD8 T cells in Susac syndrome. The clonotype comes from a human donor in good health. The specimen sequenced was CD8+ T cells from PBMCs. The chain uses TRBV28 and TRBJ1-5; 9 bases agree with TRBD1. The CDR3 bases are TGTGCCAGCAGTGCCGGGACAGGGTATCAGCCCCAGCATTTT. Amino acids: CASSAGTGYQPQHF.